A single sample gave rise to the 14 T cell receptor beta chains below, sequenced in a study of T cells in Graves' hyperthyroidism and ophthalmopathy. There were TCR beta CDR3 regions amplified from RNA transcripts. An initial round of RT-PCR targeting the TCR CDR3 relied on the HTBI primer set. TCRdb used MiXCR to reprocess the multiplex PCR reads, holding one entry per CDR3 protein. The sample records 490,000 or so distinct CDR3 sequences, about 20% being singletons. The material sequenced was blood. The receptors shown here come from a man in his forties with Graves' ophthalmopathy.

The J gene is TRBJ2-2, the V gene TRBV9; 7 bases agree with TRBD2. V was clipped by 0 bases and J by 0 bases; unmatched bases: 2. The CDR3 is 16 residues long. Germline CDR1 and CDR2: SGDLS and YYNGEE. DNA of the CDR3: TGTGCCAGCAGCGTAGGGGGGGGAGCGAACACCGGGGAGCTGTTTTTT. Translating it yields CASSVGGGANTGELFF.

In this sample, this clonotype turned up a few times. The rearrangement uses TRBV5-1 and TRBJ2-5; D might be TRBD2 (5 bases). Germline V gene lookup returns CDR1 SGHRS and CDR2 YFSETQ. V shed 6 bases and J shed 5 bases, with 14 bases lying between them. The CDR3 contains 13 residues. As DNA, the CDR3 is TGCGCCAGCACAAACCCCCCGGGGGAGACCCAGTACTTC. Its protein product is CASTNPPGETQYF.

This clonotype was seen ten or more times. The rearrangement links TRBV2 to TRBJ1-6; 9 nucleotides line up with TRBD1. V trimming: 7 bases; J trimming: 9 bases; junction bases outside the gene matches: 10. The CDR3 extends over 15 amino acids. Germline V gives CDR1 SNHLY, CDR2 FYNNEI. CDR3 in DNA: TGTGCCAGCACTGATTCAGGACAGGGGAGTTCACCCCTCCACTTT. Protein: CASTDSGQGSSPLHF.

This clonotype was counted at least ten times. The rearrangement links TRBV12-3 or TRBV12-4 to TRBJ1-1; D ambiguous. Trimming removed 5 bases at V and 4 bases at J, with 17 bases between. The CDR3 runs 15 residues. The CDR3 protein is CASSPLNRARTEAFF. For the CDR3, the DNA is TGTGCCAGCAGTCCACTAAACCGGGCTCGCACTGAAGCTTTCTTT.

V usage is TRBV12-3 or TRBV12-4 and J usage is TRBJ2-6, with unresolved D. V lost 8 bases and J lost 0, with 5 bases in between. The CDR3 is made up of 13 amino acids. The CDR3, as DNA: TGTGCCAGCGGCAGCTCTGGGGCCAACGTCCTGACTTTC. This encodes CASGSSGANVLTF.

This clonotype was counted only a few times. The rearrangement joins TRBV7-9 to TRBJ2-1; D not resolved. The V end was cut by 2 bases, the J end by 3 bases, with 8 bases between. CDR3 length: 14 amino acids. Germline V gene sequence: CDR1 SEHNR, CDR2 FQNEAQ (reference sequence). The CDR3 DNA sequence: TGTGCCAGCAGCTTATCAGGCCGCTACAATGAGCAGTTCTTC. Translated, it gives CASSLSGRYNEQFF.

This clonotype showed up many times. The chain employs TRBV12-3 or TRBV12-4 and TRBJ2-3; 14 bases fit TRBD2. Trimming at V came to 4 bases and at J to 7 bases, leaving 4 bases not matched to a gene. This CDR3 is built from 15 residues. CDR3 nucleotides: TGTGCCAGCAGTTCGGGACTAGCGGGGGTATATACGCAGTATTTT. Protein: CASSSGLAGVYTQYF.

The rearrangement uses TRBV24-1 and TRBJ2-3; no clear D. V lost 9 bases and J 7 bases, leaving 10 bases between the germline ends. The CDR3 extends over 11 amino acids. The germline V gene has CDR1 KGHDR and CDR2 SFDVKD. CDR3 region: CATGQENTQYF. CDR3 DNA: TGTGCCACCGGGCAGGAAAATACGCAGTATTTT.

This clonotype has a handful of counts. V gene TRBV7-9 combines with J gene TRBJ1-2; D is perhaps TRBD1 (5 bases). With 0 bases removed from V and 3 bases from J, the gap between germline ends came to 8 bases. CDR1 is SEHNR, CDR2 FQNEAQ, per germline (reference sequence). The CDR3 covers 14 residues. The CDR3 DNA reads as TGTGCCAGCAGCTTAGCAGGGGAGGACTATGGCTACACCTTC. Translating gives CASSLAGEDYGYTF.

This clonotype occurred many times. The genes are TRBV3-1 and TRBJ1-3; D is undetermined. Trimming took 3 bases from V and 4 from J, leaving 1 base between them. The V gene's germline CDR1 is LGHDT and CDR2 YNNKEL (reference sequence). The CDR3 totals 11 residues. This CDR3 is CASSQGNTIYF. The CDR3 nucleotides read TGTGCCAGCAGCCAGGGAAACACCATATATTTT.

This clonotype was seen only a few times. Given a much more abundant clone one base away, this may be a read error. The rearrangement joins TRBV4-3 to TRBJ2-7; 7 bases are a match to TRBD2. CDR1 is LGHNA and CDR2 is YSLEER in the germline V gene. This CDR3 spans 14 amino acids. Trimming at V came to 1 base and at J to 6 bases, leaving 6 bases not matched to a gene. For the CDR3, the DNA is TGCGCCAGCAGCCAAGTGGAGGGAGGGTGCGAGCAGTACTTC. Protein sequence: CASSQVEGGCEQYF.

This sequence joins TRBV11-2 and TRBJ2-1; 9 bases line up with TRBD2. Unmatched junction bases numbered 7, after V lost 2 bases and J lost 11 bases. The germline V gene encodes CDR1 SGHAT and CDR2 FQNNGV. The CDR3 is made up of 14 amino acids. CDR3 coding DNA: TGTGCCAGCAGCTTAAGTCTAGCGGGATCCCAGCAGTTCTTC. Encoded protein: CASSLSLAGSQQFF.

The J gene is TRBJ2-6, the V gene TRBV20-1, with D possibly matching TRBD2 (5 bases). Between the trimmed V and J ends, which lost 4 bases and 4 bases, there was a span of 11 bases. The CDR3 runs 14 residues. CDR1 and CDR2 (germline): DFQATT, SNEGSKA (reference sequence). The CDR3 DNA is TGCAGTGCTACCCGGGGAGCAGGGGCCAACGTCCTGACTTTC. It codes for CSATRGAGANVLTF.

The chain is built from TRBV20-1 and TRBJ1-1; no clear D. The CDR3 loop spans 10 amino acids. Trimming pared 6 bases from V and 10 bases from J, leaving 12 bases between. Per germline, CDR1 DFQATT and CDR2 SNEGSKA (reference sequence). This CDR3 is CSADHPGAFF. The DNA of the CDR3 is TGCAGTGCCGACCACCCCGGAGCTTTCTTT.